The clone carrying this T cell receptor (beta chain) was picked up many times. Germline CDR1 is SGHTA and CDR2 is FQGTGA. The CDR3 covers 14 residues. The V and J ends lost 2 bases and 6 bases respectively, with 11 bases between them. TCRdb called the 5' RACE reads again in MiXCR, with one record for every CDR3 protein. The sample contains 35,000 to 50,000 distinct CDR3 sequences, around a fifth of which appear only once. Treg sorting used a CD4+CD25+CD127-/low gate. Sequenced sample: Tregs sorted from a lymph node. This chain links TRBV7-3 with TRBJ2-1; D may match TRBD1 or TRBD2 (5 bases each). This clonotype was obtained from a female donor with breast cancer. The CDR3 region is CASSLGQGPNEQFF. The DNA for the CDR3 is TGTGCCAGCAGCTTAGGGCAGGGACCCAATGAGCAGTTCTTC.